A selection of T cell receptor beta chains follows, all from one sample in a study of radiation and T cells in renal cell carcinoma. Method: immunoSEQ multiplex PCR; TCRdb's copy keeps in-frame clones and lacks some. This table holds approximately 150,000 clones, roughly 85% found once. The input for sequencing was blood, taken from a patient whose treatment included radiotherapy and nephrectomy. All receptors come from a woman aged 45 to 65 with renal cell carcinoma. Each CDR3 is given with its conserved first and last residue. Each record gives: J gene, D gene, V gene, clone size, CDR3 protein, CDR3 DNA. A D gene is named only where the DNA matches it firmly. Rows give clone size only sometimes, using once, few, many, or a class for an expanded clone.

J gene: TRBJ1-5; D gene: TRBD1; V gene: TRBV28; clone size: NA; CDR3 protein: CASSLGPGQGKNQPQHF; CDR3 DNA: TGTGCCAGCAGTTTGGGGCCGGGACAGGGGAAAAATCAGCCCCAGCATTTT
J gene: TRBJ2-5; D gene: NA; V gene: TRBV10-3; clone size: NA; CDR3 protein: CASRDQPGTPKETQYF; CDR3 DNA: TGTGCCTCCCGGGACCAACCCGGGACACCTAAAGAGACCCAGTACTTC
J gene: TRBJ2-2; D gene: TRBD1; V gene: TRBV6-5; clone size: once; CDR3 protein: CASSYPGGLSTGELFF; CDR3 DNA: TGTGCCAGCAGTTATCCAGGGGGCTTGAGCACCGGGGAGCTGTTTTTT
J gene: TRBJ2-5; D gene: TRBD2; V gene: TRBV19; clone size: NA; CDR3 protein: CASKPWTSEETQYF; CDR3 DNA: TGTGCCAGTAAACCTTGGACTAGCGAGGAGACCCAGTACTTC
J gene: TRBJ2-1; D gene: NA; V gene: TRBV20-1; clone size: NA; CDR3 protein: CSAVYNEQFF; CDR3 DNA: TGCAGTGCAGTTTACAATGAGCAGTTCTTC
J gene: TRBJ2-5; D gene: NA; V gene: TRBV18; clone size: NA; CDR3 protein: CASSPQEETQYF; CDR3 DNA: TGTGCCAGCTCACCACAGGAAGAGACCCAGTACTTC
J gene: TRBJ1-5; D gene: NA; V gene: TRBV7-2; clone size: NA; CDR3 protein: CASSSKTGNQPQHF; CDR3 DNA: TGTGCCAGCAGCTCCAAGACAGGCAATCAGCCCCAGCATTTT
J gene: TRBJ1-2; D gene: NA; V gene: TRBV5-6; clone size: NA; CDR3 protein: CASSFGGANYGYTF; CDR3 DNA: TGTGCCAGCAGCTTTGGGGGAGCTAACTATGGCTACACCTTC
J gene: TRBJ2-3; D gene: NA; V gene: TRBV7-8; clone size: NA; CDR3 protein: CASSFGQRGYTDTQYF; CDR3 DNA: TGTGCCAGCAGCTTCGGACAGCGGGGATACACAGATACGCAGTATTTT
J gene: TRBJ2-1; D gene: NA; V gene: TRBV7-2; clone size: NA; CDR3 protein: CASSLTREPNEQFF; CDR3 DNA: TGTGCCAGCAGCTTAACACGGGAGCCCAATGAGCAGTTCTTC
J gene: TRBJ1-2; D gene: NA; V gene: TRBV9; clone size: once; CDR3 protein: CASSVSPGEPGYTF; CDR3 DNA: TGTGCCAGCAGCGTATCCCCGGGGGAACCCGGATACACCTTC
J gene: TRBJ2-5; D gene: NA; V gene: TRBV5-1; clone size: NA; CDR3 protein: CASSEGGGRQETQYF; CDR3 DNA: TGCGCCAGCTCCGAGGGCGGGGGCCGCCAAGAGACCCAGTACTTC
J gene: TRBJ2-3; D gene: TRBD1; V gene: TRBV29-1; clone size: few; CDR3 protein: CSVKPGQGTNTQYF; CDR3 DNA: TGCAGCGTTAAACCGGGACAGGGTACAAATACGCAGTATTTT
J gene: TRBJ1-1; D gene: NA; V gene: TRBV6-5; clone size: NA; CDR3 protein: CASSYGDTVNTEAFF; CDR3 DNA: TGTGCCAGCAGTTACGGGGACACAGTGAACACTGAAGCTTTCTTT
J gene: TRBJ2-1; D gene: TRBD2; V gene: TRBV4-2; clone size: once; CDR3 protein: CASSQEPGREGGNEQFF; CDR3 DNA: TGTGCCAGCAGCCAAGAGCCGGGGCGGGAGGGAGGCAATGAGCAGTTCTTC
J gene: TRBJ1-3; D gene: NA; V gene: TRBV19; clone size: NA; CDR3 protein: CATFLGPGNTIYF; CDR3 DNA: TGTGCCACCTTCCTTGGTCCTGGAAACACCATATATTTT
J gene: TRBJ1-1; D gene: NA; V gene: TRBV9; clone size: NA; CDR3 protein: CASSVDVENTEAFF; CDR3 DNA: TGTGCCAGCAGCGTAGATGTGGAGAACACTGAAGCTTTCTTT
J gene: TRBJ2-7; D gene: TRBD1; V gene: TRBV7-2; clone size: NA; CDR3 protein: CASTQWDRVPYEQYF; CDR3 DNA: TGTGCCAGCACTCAGTGGGACAGGGTCCCCTACGAGCAGTACTTC
J gene: TRBJ1-3; D gene: NA; V gene: TRBV5-4; clone size: once; CDR3 protein: CASSLGRSSSGNTIYF; CDR3 DNA: TGTGCCAGCAGCTTGGGAAGATCGAGCTCTGGAAACACCATATATTTT